This entry lists 2 T cell receptor beta chains sequenced from one sample in a study of blood T cell repertoires in COVID-19. The method was immunoSEQ multiplex PCR; TCRdb's version includes in-frame clones alone and lacks a portion of them. The sample lists about 59,000 clones; 79% were seen once. What was sequenced was peripheral blood. All receptors derive from a man in his 60s with acute or convalescent COVID-19.

The rearrangement links TRBV12-3 or TRBV12-4 to TRBJ2-5; maybe TRBD2 (6 bases). The CDR3 covers 12 residues. The V end lost 5 bases, the J end lost 3 bases, and 7 bases lay between the germline ends. CDR3 residues: CASSRLEETQYF. For the CDR3, the DNA is TGTGCCAGCAGTAGACTAGAAGAGACCCAGTACTTC.

The V gene is TRBV12-5, the J gene TRBJ2-2, with 7 nucleotides matching TRBD1. V dropped 5 bases and J dropped 1; count of bases not matched to a gene: 7. CDR1 is LGHNT, CDR2 FRNRAP, per germline. The CDR3 totals 16 residues. This chain's CDR3 is CASGITGQLNTGELFF. In DNA form, the CDR3 reads TGTGCTAGTGGTATCACGGGACAGTTGAACACCGGGGAGCTGTTTTTT.